The T cell receptor (beta chain) described here comes from a study of B cell selection in AIRE deficiency. Overall study findings and caveats: Of more than 3,000 shared Treg TCRbeta sequences, roughly 32% were healthy-only, just under 9.5% patient-only. Patient Tconv and Treg cells showed healthy-like TCRBV usage, CDR3 length, diversity. Shared Treg sequences had shorter CDR3s, biased toward rearrangements with few non-templated insertions. About 29% of healthy-donor shared Treg TCRbeta sequences appeared in patient Tconv cells.

Libraries were prepared by immunoSEQ multiplex PCR; TCRdb keeps only in-frame clonotypes and omits some of them. The sample lists about 15,000 clones; 85% to 95% were seen once. Sorted regulatory T cells were CD4-positive, CD25-high and CD127-low or negative. In the case of this clone: Its antigen is undetermined.

Germline CDR1 is SNHLY and CDR2 is FYNNEI. Trimming left V 1 base short and J 4 bases short, with 11 bases between. The CDR3 loop spans 16 amino acids. The clonotype comes from a human donor with AIRE deficiency. V usage is TRBV2 and J usage is TRBJ1-6; no clear D. Sample: Tregs sorted from PBMCs. The CDR3 protein is CASSEVGFGYNSPLHF. The DNA for the CDR3 is TGTGCCAGCAGTGAAGTCGGCTTCGGGTATAATTCACCCCTCCACTTT.